Sequencing of this T cell receptor (beta chain) was carried out in a study of blood T cell repertoires in COVID-19. Study as a whole: PBMCs, B-cell-depleted T cells, or T cells were the source of the cDNA or gDNA that made up the material.

The CDR3 extends over 12 amino acids. The V gene's germline CDR1 is LNHDA and CDR2 SQIVND (reference sequence). V shed 4 bases and J shed 6 bases, with 10 bases lying between them. The repertoire was sequenced with immunoSEQ multiplex PCR; TCRdb's copy has only in-frame clones and lacks some. The data contain hundreds of thousands of clones, about 85% of them singletons. The sequenced sample consisted of peripheral blood. The sequence came from a woman of 80 years or more with active or convalescent COVID-19. V usage is TRBV19 and J usage is TRBJ2-7; tentative D call: TRBD2 (5 bases). CDR3 DNA sequence: TGTGCCAGTAGTAGCGACCGGGGCGAGCAGTACTTC. This sequence encodes CASSSDRGEQYF.